A selection of T cell receptor beta chains follows, all from one sample in a study of Graves' ophthalmopathy and Graves' hyperthyroidism. TCRdb used MiXCR to reprocess the multiplex PCR reads, holding one entry per CDR3 protein. The sample yields about 400,000 distinct CDR3 sequences, 15% to 20% seen once. The sample taken for sequencing was peripheral blood. These receptors were collected from a young woman with Graves' ophthalmopathy. The CDR3 runs from the conserved cysteine through the conserved F or W.

CDR3aa: CASSYQLLDTEAFF; j_gene: TRBJ1-1; v_gene: TRBV6-5
CDR3aa: CASSSLSGRNSGANVLTF; j_gene: TRBJ2-6; v_gene: TRBV7-6
CDR3aa: CASSPPQGYYEQYF; j_gene: TRBJ2-7; v_gene: TRBV28
CDR3aa: CASRSGQGGVQETQYF; j_gene: TRBJ2-5; v_gene: TRBV28
CDR3aa: CASSISTATGSSGNTIYF; j_gene: TRBJ1-3; v_gene: TRBV19
CDR3aa: CASSEGSDYGYTF; j_gene: TRBJ1-2; v_gene: TRBV2
CDR3aa: CASSLASGNQETQYF; j_gene: TRBJ2-5; v_gene: TRBV7-2
CDR3aa: CASSPITDGSYEQYF; j_gene: TRBJ2-7; v_gene: TRBV18
CDR3aa: CASRPWTGIYEQYF; j_gene: TRBJ2-7; v_gene: TRBV6-2/TRBV6-3
CDR3aa: CASSPRAGTQETQYF; j_gene: TRBJ2-5; v_gene: TRBV18
CDR3aa: CASSQTSGGVQFF; j_gene: TRBJ2-1; v_gene: TRBV4-3
CDR3aa: CASSSRDLNQPQHF; j_gene: TRBJ1-5; v_gene: TRBV11-2
CDR3aa: CSASTGSPENF; j_gene: TRBJ2-5; v_gene: TRBV20-1
CDR3aa: CSASPSTWNTGELFF; j_gene: TRBJ2-2; v_gene: TRBV20-1
CDR3aa: CASSTPGQGKGYGYTF; j_gene: TRBJ1-2; v_gene: TRBV5-1
CDR3aa: CASSFQPGANYGYTF; j_gene: TRBJ1-2; v_gene: TRBV5-1
CDR3aa: CARRTDLSYEQYF; j_gene: TRBJ2-7; v_gene: TRBV5-1
CDR3aa: CASRMDARVGNTIYF; j_gene: TRBJ1-3; v_gene: TRBV6-2/TRBV6-3
CDR3aa: CASSSLRRGSGSPLHF; j_gene: TRBJ1-6; v_gene: TRBV11-2
CDR3aa: CASSLVRVAGYEQYF; j_gene: TRBJ2-7; v_gene: TRBV7-2
CDR3aa: CASSLGGITEAFF; j_gene: TRBJ1-1; v_gene: TRBV27
CDR3aa: CASSRDNNYGYTF; j_gene: TRBJ1-2; v_gene: TRBV6-5
CDR3aa: CASRRSAVYEQYF; j_gene: TRBJ2-7; v_gene: TRBV19
CDR3aa: CSVRSFDGGARDIQYF; j_gene: TRBJ2-4; v_gene: TRBV29-1
CDR3aa: CASSQVGGPLHF; j_gene: TRBJ1-6; v_gene: TRBV4-1
CDR3aa: CASSDSGGGNTEAFF; j_gene: TRBJ1-1; v_gene: TRBV2
CDR3aa: CASSFDSRPNYEQYF; j_gene: TRBJ2-7; v_gene: TRBV11-2
CDR3aa: CASSVEEGNTEAFF; j_gene: TRBJ1-1; v_gene: TRBV9
CDR3aa: CASSIFSNQPQHF; j_gene: TRBJ1-5; v_gene: TRBV27
CDR3aa: CASSQADSPYGYTF; j_gene: TRBJ1-2; v_gene: TRBV4-3
CDR3aa: CASSGGTLTEAFF; j_gene: TRBJ1-1; v_gene: TRBV13
CDR3aa: CASSADRARQPQHF; j_gene: TRBJ1-5; v_gene: TRBV6-2/TRBV6-3
CDR3aa: CASSLRVATSQGRYEQYF; j_gene: TRBJ2-7; v_gene: TRBV12-3/TRBV12-4
CDR3aa: CASSYTPEAEAFF; j_gene: TRBJ1-1; v_gene: TRBV6-5
CDR3aa: CAFGTRNYGYTF; j_gene: TRBJ1-2; v_gene: TRBV28
CDR3aa: CASRRDYLSYEQYF; j_gene: TRBJ2-7; v_gene: TRBV6-5
CDR3aa: CASSSFLLVASSYEQYF; j_gene: TRBJ2-7; v_gene: TRBV28
CDR3aa: CAWSSGRGSNQPQHF; j_gene: TRBJ1-5; v_gene: TRBV30
CDR3aa: CASSTPGKYYEQYF; j_gene: TRBJ2-7; v_gene: TRBV28
CDR3aa: CASSPTGGGNIQYF; j_gene: TRBJ2-4; v_gene: TRBV7-2
CDR3aa: CASRFLREIGELFF; j_gene: TRBJ2-2; v_gene: TRBV7-2
CDR3aa: CASTDGPGQRGKQYF; j_gene: TRBJ2-7; v_gene: TRBV10-1
CDR3aa: CASSPGQGKKETQYF; j_gene: TRBJ2-5; v_gene: TRBV6-5
CDR3aa: CASSSGRKTEAFF; j_gene: TRBJ1-1; v_gene: TRBV7-2
CDR3aa: CASSPHALGVPSTFF; j_gene: TRBJ2-7; v_gene: TRBV28
CDR3aa: CASGSGQPLHF; j_gene: TRBJ1-6; v_gene: TRBV6-2/TRBV6-3
CDR3aa: CAIRRTLGNTEAFF; j_gene: TRBJ1-1; v_gene: TRBV10-3